This T cell receptor (beta chain) was captured in a study of T cell responses to AZD1222 COVID-19 vaccine. Study observations and caveats: Donors skewed white British and female; clonal diversity was possibly underestimated. Mapped onto spike, vaccine-associated CD4 TCRs spanned it and were dominant at 160-218 and 743-854.

Profiled with immunoSEQ multiplex PCR; TCRdb holds only in-frame clones, not every one. The sample shows roughly 110,000 clones, more than 70% of them seen only once. As for this clone: The antigen is not known.

The V end lost 5 bases, the J end lost 1 base, and 8 bases lay between the germline ends. Germline lookup yields CDR1 LGHNT and CDR2 FRNRAP. The CDR3 is made up of 13 amino acids. This clonotype originated in an adult in good health. The chain is built from TRBV12-5 and TRBJ1-1; tentative D call: TRBD1 (6 bases). The specimen comprised peripheral blood, sampled on day 0 of AZD1222 vaccination. The CDR3 here is CASGQGRNTEAFF. The CDR3 nucleotides are TGTGCTAGTGGTCAGGGGCGGAACACTGAAGCTTTCTTT.